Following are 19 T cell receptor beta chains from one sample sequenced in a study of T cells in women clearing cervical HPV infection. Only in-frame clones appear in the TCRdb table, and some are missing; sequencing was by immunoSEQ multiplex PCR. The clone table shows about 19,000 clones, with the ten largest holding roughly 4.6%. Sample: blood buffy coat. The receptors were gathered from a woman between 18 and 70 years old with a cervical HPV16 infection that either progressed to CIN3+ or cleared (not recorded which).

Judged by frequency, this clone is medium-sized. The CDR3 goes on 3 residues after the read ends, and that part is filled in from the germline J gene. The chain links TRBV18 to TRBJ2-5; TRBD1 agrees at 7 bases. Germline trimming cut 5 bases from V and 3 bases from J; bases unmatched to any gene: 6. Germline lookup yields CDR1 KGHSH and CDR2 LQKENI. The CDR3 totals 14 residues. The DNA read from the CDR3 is TGTGCCAGCTCAATTGGACAGGCTGAAGAGACC. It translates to CASSIGQAEET. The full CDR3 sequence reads CASSIGQAEETQYF.

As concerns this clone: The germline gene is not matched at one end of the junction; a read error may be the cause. Incomplete CDR3 DNA: TGTGCCAGCGGTGAAGGACAGAGAAACTATGGC. Its protein is CASGEGQRNYG. The full CDR3 protein is CASGEGQRNYGYTF. The chain carries TRBV2 and TRBJ1-2; possibly TRBD1 for D (6 bases). The sequence runs out 3 residues before the end of the CDR3; the remainder is reconstructed from the germline J gene. The CDR3 sequence is 14 residues long. In germline, CDR1 is SNHLY, CDR2 FYNNEI.

The CDR3 spells CASSPRGQPQHF. CDR3 DNA (partial): TGTGCCAGCAGTCCTAGGGGTCAGCCC. The rearrangement joins TRBV6-2 or TRBV6-3 to TRBJ1-5, with D possibly being TRBD1 (5 bases). The read ends 3 residues shy of where the CDR3 ends; the end is completed using the germline J gene. V lost 5 bases to trimming and J lost 6 bases, with 8 bases between them. The CDR3 runs 12 residues. CDR1 is MNHEY and CDR2 is SVGEGT in the germline V gene.

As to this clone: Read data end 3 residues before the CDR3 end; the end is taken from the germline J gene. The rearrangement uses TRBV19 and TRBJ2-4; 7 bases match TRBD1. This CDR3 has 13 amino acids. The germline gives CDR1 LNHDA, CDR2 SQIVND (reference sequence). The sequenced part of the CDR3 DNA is TGTGCCAGTAGTACCGGGACAGTCTATGGT. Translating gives CASSTGTVYG. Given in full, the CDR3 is CASSTGTVYGQYF.

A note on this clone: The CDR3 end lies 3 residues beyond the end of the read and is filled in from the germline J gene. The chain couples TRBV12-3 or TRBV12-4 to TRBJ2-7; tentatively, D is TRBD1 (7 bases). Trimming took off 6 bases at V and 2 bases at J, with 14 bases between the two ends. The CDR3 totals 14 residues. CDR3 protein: CASRTGRPPYEQYF. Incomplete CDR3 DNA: TGTGCCAGCAGGACAGGGAGGCCCCCCTACGAG.

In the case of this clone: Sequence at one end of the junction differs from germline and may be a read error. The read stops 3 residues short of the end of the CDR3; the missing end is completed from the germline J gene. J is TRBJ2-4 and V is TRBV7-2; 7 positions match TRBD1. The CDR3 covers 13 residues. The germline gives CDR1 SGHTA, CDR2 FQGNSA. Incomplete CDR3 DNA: TGTGCTAGCAGCCAGAACAGGGGATACATT. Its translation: CASSQNRGYI. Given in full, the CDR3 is CASSQNRGYIQYF.

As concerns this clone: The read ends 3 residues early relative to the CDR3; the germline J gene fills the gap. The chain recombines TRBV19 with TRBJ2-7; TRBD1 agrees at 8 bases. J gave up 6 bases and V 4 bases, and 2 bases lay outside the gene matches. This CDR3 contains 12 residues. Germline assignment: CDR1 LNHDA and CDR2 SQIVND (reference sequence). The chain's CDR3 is CASSSDRGEQYF. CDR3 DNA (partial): TGTGCCAGTAGTAGCGACAGGGGCGAG.

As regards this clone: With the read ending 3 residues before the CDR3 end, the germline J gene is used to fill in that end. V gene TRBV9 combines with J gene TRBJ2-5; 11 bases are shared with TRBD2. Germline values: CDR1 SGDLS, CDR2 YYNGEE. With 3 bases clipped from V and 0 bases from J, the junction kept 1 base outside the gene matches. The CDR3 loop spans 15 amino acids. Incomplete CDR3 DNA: TGTGCCAGCAGCGAGGGACTAGCGGACCAAGAGACC. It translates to CASSEGLADQET. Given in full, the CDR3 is CASSEGLADQETQYF. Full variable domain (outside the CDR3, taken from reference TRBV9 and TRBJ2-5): DSGVTQTPKHLITATGQRVTLRCSPRSGDLSVYWYQQSLDQGLQFLIQYYNGEERAKGNILERFSAQQFPDLHSELNLSSLELGDSALYFCASSEGLADQETQYFGPGTRLLVL.

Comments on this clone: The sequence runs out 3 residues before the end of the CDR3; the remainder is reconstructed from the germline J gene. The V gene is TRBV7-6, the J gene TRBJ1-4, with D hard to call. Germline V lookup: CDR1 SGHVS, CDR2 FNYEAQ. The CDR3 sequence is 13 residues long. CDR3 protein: CASSSAGFEPLFF. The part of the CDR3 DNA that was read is TGTGCCAGCAGCTCAGCAGGTTTTGAACCA.

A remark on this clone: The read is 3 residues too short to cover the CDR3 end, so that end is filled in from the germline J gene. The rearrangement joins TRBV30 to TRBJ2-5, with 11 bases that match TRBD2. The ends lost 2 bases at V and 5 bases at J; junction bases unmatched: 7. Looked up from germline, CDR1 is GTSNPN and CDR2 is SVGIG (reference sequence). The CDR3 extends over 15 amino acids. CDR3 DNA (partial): TGTGCCTGGAGTTTATTAGCGGGGGGGCCGGAGACC. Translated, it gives CAWSLLAGGPET. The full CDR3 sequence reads CAWSLLAGGPETQYF.

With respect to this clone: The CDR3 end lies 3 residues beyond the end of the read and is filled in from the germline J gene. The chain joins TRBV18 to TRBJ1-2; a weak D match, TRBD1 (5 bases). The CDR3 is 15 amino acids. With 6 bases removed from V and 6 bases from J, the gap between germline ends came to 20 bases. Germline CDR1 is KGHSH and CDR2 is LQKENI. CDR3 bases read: TGTGCCAGCTCCCAATCTCAGGGATTTAGAGATGGC. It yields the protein CASSQSQGFRDG. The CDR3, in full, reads CASSQSQGFRDGYTF.

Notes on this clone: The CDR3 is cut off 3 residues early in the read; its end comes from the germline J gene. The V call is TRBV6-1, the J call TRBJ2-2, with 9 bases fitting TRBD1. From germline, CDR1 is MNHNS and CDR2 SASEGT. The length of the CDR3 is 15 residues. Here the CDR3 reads CASSEGWTGDEKLFF. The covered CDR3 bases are TGTGCCAGCAGTGAAGGCTGGACAGGGGACGAAAAG.

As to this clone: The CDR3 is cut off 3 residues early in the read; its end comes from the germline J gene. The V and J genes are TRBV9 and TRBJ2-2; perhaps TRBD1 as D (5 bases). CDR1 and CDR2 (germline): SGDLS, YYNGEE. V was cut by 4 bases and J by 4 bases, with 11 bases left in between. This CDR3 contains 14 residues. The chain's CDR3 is CASSFGHPTGELFF. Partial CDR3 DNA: TGTGCCAGCAGCTTCGGACACCCCACCGGGGAG.

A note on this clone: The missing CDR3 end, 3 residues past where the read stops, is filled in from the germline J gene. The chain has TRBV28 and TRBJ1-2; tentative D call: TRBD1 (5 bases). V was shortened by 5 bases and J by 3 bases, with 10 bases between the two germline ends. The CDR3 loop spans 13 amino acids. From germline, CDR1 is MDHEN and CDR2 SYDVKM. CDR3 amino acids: CASSRGAYYGYTF. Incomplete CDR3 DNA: TGTGCCAGCAGTCGTGGGGCGTACTATGGC.

The CDR3 here is CASSLGGNEQFF. Incomplete CDR3 DNA: TGTGCCAGCAGTTTGGGGGGGAATGAG. This rearrangement joins TRBV12-3 or TRBV12-4 to TRBJ2-1, with TRBD2 matching 7 bases. The read is 3 residues too short to cover the CDR3 end, so that end is filled in from the germline J gene. This CDR3 has 12 residues. With 3 bases clipped from V and 7 bases from J, the junction kept 0 bases outside the gene matches.

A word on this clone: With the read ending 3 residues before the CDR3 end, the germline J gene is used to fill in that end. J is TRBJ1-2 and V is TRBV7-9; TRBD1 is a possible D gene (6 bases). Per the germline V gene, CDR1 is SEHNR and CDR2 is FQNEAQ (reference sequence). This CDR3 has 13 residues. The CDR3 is CASSLAGGGDYTF. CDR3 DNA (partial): TGTGCCAGCAGCTTAGCAGGGGGGGGTGAC.

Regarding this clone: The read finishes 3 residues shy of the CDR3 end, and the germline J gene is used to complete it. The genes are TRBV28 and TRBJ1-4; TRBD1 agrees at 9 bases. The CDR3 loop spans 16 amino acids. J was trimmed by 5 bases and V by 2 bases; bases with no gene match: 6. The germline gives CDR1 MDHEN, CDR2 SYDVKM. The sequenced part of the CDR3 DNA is TGTGCCAGCAGTTTAGGGGGACAGGGTAAAAATGAAAAA. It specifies CASSLGGQGKNEK. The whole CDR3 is CASSLGGQGKNEKLFF.

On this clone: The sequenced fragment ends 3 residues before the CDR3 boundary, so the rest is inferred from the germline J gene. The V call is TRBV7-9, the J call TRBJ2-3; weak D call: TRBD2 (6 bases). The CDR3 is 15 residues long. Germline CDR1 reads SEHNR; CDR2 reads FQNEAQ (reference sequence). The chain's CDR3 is CASSPGAGLGETQYF. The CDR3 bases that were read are TGTGCCAGCAGCCCCGGGGCGGGACTTGGGGAGACG.

The sequenced CDR3 bases are TGCGCCAGCAGCTGGGGCGAAGCCAAAAACATT. This gives the protein CASSWGEAKNI. The whole CDR3 sequence is CASSWGEAKNIQYF. The V call is TRBV5-1, the J call TRBJ2-4; possible D gene TRBD1, 5 bases. The CDR3 end is not reached by the read, which stops 3 residues before it; the germline J gene fills it in. Germline CDR1 SGHRS, CDR2 YFSETQ. V was cut by 3 bases and J by 0 bases, with 7 bases left in between. The CDR3 contains 14 residues.